A single sample gave rise to the 26 T cell receptor beta chains below, sequenced in a study of T cell changes during pregnancy in multiple sclerosis. Clones were sequenced by immunoSEQ multiplex PCR, and TCRdb holds only the in-frame ones, with some missing. The table lists roughly 53,000 clones, roughly 90% of them singletons. Material: CD8+ T cells from peripheral blood mononuclear cells, obtained before pregnancy. These receptors came from a female donor with multiple sclerosis, enrolled in a pregnancy study.

This rearrangement joins TRBV12-1 to TRBJ2-1; the D segment call TRBD2 is taken from the table without a DNA check. TRBV12-1 is a listed pseudogene. The CDR3 contains 17 residues. CDR3 bases: TGTGCCAGCAGCTCCCTCAGCGGGGGGCCTCGATACAATGAGCAGTTCTTC. Protein sequence: CASSSLSGGPRYNEQFF.

This chain uses TRBV4-1 with TRBJ2-2; TRBD2 agrees at 10 bases. In germline, CDR1 is MGHRA, CDR2 YSYEKL. J was trimmed by 7 bases and V by 3 bases; bases with no gene match: 17. The CDR3 totals 19 residues. CDR3 sequence reads: CASSHPSPQRGGSGGELFF. CDR3 DNA sequence: TGCGCCAGCAGCCACCCCTCCCCCCAGCGGGGGGGCTCGGGCGGGGAGCTGTTTTTT.

The V gene is TRBV5-1, the J gene TRBJ2-3, with D perhaps TRBD1 (6 bases). Germline lookup yields CDR1 SGHRS and CDR2 YFSETQ. The CDR3 sequence is 14 residues long. V dropped 0 bases and J dropped 6 bases, with 11 bases sitting between them. The CDR3 loop is CASSLETGMDTQYF. CDR3 DNA sequence: TGCGCCAGCAGCTTGGAAACAGGGATGGATACGCAGTATTTT.

The chain carries TRBV7-9 and TRBJ2-1; 12 nucleotides line up with TRBD2. The junction had 4 bases not matched to a gene; V was cut back by 5 bases and J by 5 bases. CDR3 length equals 15 residues. Germline CDR1 is SEHNR and CDR2 is FQNEAQ (reference sequence). The chain's CDR3 is CASSPTSGGHNEQFF. CDR3 bases: TGTGCCAGCAGCCCGACTAGCGGGGGACACAATGAGCAGTTCTTC.

The chain links TRBV10-3 to TRBJ2-3, with D unresolved. This CDR3 contains 15 residues. From germline, CDR1 is ENHRY and CDR2 SYGVKD. With 3 bases removed from V and 0 bases from J, the gap between germline ends came to 10 bases. The CDR3 DNA reads TGTGCCATCAGTGATAGGCAGGAAAGCACAGATACGCAGTATTTT. It codes for CAISDRQESTDTQYF.

In DNA form, the CDR3 reads TGTGCCAGCAGCCTACGACAGGGAGCCGGGGAGCTGTTTTTT. This translates into CASSLRQGAGELFF. This chain joins TRBV4-2 and TRBJ2-2, with 7 bases matching TRBD1. The CDR3 length is 14 residues. The V and J ends lost 4 bases and 6 bases, in that order; junction bases with no gene match: 5. Germline CDR1 and CDR2: LGHNA and YNFKEQ.

The V and J genes are TRBV20-1 and TRBJ1-1, with a tentative D call TRBD1 (6 bases). With 3 bases removed from V and 12 bases from J, the gap between germline ends came to 11 bases. Germline CDR1 DFQATT, CDR2 SNEGSKA (reference sequence). This CDR3 is built from 10 residues. The CDR3 is CSARMDRTFF. Here the CDR3 DNA reads TGCAGTGCTAGGATGGACAGAACTTTCTTT.

This clone was detected once. The V gene is TRBV29-1, the J gene TRBJ1-1, with a weak D call TRBD1 (5 bases). CDR3 length: 11 amino acids. The V gene lost 3 bases and the J gene lost 11 bases, with 13 bases spanning the gap. Germline V CDR1 and CDR2: SQVTM, ANQGSEA. The CDR3 DNA is TGCAGCGTTGATTTTTCCGGGGGGGCTTTCTTT. Its protein product is CSVDFSGGAFF.

V is TRBV10-3 and J is TRBJ2-1; possibly TRBD1 for D (6 bases). Trimming cost V 5 bases and J 8 bases, with 25 bases left between them. This CDR3 is 17 amino acids long. Germline-derived CDR1 and CDR2 are ENHRY and SYGVKD. The CDR3 reads CAISRLTRGTLVYEQFF. For the CDR3, the DNA is TGTGCCATCAGTAGACTAACCAGGGGCACGTTAGTGTATGAGCAGTTCTTC.

V gene TRBV7-9 combines with J gene TRBJ2-7; TRBD2 matches at 8 bases. V shed 5 bases, J shed 0 bases, and the junction held 12 bases outside the gene matches. The germline V gene has CDR1 SEHNR and CDR2 FQNEAQ (reference sequence). This CDR3 has 17 residues. Here the CDR3 DNA reads TGTGCCAGCAGCCAATCCCGCGGGGGGATTTTCTCCTACGAGCAGTACTTC. Its translation: CASSQSRGGIFSYEQYF.

This clone was counted once. The chain recombines TRBV5-4 with TRBJ2-7, with D tentatively TRBD1 (6 bases). Germline V gene data show CDR1 as SGHNT and CDR2 as YYREEE (reference sequence). The CDR3 covers 14 residues. V was cut by 0 bases and J by 3 bases, with 10 bases left in between. CDR3 loop: CASSLAGQLYEQYF. The CDR3, as DNA: TGTGCCAGCAGCTTGGCCGGACAGCTCTACGAGCAGTACTTC.

The chain uses TRBV9 and TRBJ2-7; TRBD1 agrees at 10 bases. V lost 3 bases and J lost 3; bases outside the gene matches: 6. CDR3 length equals 15 residues. Germline V gene sequence: CDR1 SGDLS, CDR2 YYNGEE. Written as DNA, the CDR3 is TGTGCCAGCAGCGCAGGGACAGGGGATGGCTACGAGCAGTACTTC. It encodes CASSAGTGDGYEQYF.

The chain employs TRBV4-3 and TRBJ2-7; possible D gene TRBD2, 6 bases. Germline assignment: CDR1 LGHNA and CDR2 YSLEER. The CDR3 has 15 residues. V shed 0 bases and J shed 2 bases, with 11 bases lying between them. CDR3 sequence: CASSQDRDLTYEQYF. The CDR3 DNA sequence: TGCGCCAGCAGCCAAGACCGGGACTTGACCTACGAGCAGTACTTC.

By share, this clone ranks as medium-sized. V and J are TRBV7-7 and TRBJ2-1; no clear D. V lost 1 base to trimming and J lost 2 bases, with 9 bases between them. This CDR3 has 15 residues. Germline-derived CDR1 and CDR2 are SSHAT and FNYEAQ (reference sequence). The CDR3 loop reads CASSLEANAYNEQFF. Here the CDR3 DNA reads TGTGCCAGCAGCTTAGAAGCTAACGCCTACAATGAGCAGTTCTTC. Full variable domain (remainder filled in from reference TRBV7-7 and TRBJ2-1): GAGVSQSPRYKVTKRGQDVTLRCDPISSHATLYWYQQALGQGPEFLTYFNYEAQPDKSGLPSDRFSAERPEGSISTLTIQRTEQRDSAMYRCASSLEANAYNEQFFGPGTRLTVL.

The chain uses TRBV6-6 and TRBJ1-5; a weak D match, TRBD1 (5 bases). CDR3 size: 13 residues. V shed 4 bases and J shed 6 bases, with 10 bases lying between them. Per the germline V gene, CDR1 is MNHNY and CDR2 is SVGAGI (reference sequence). The CDR3 loop is CASSLVGVQPQHF. The CDR3 region has the DNA TGTGCCAGCAGTTTAGTAGGGGTTCAGCCCCAGCATTTT.

The V and J genes are TRBV7-2 and TRBJ2-7; TRBD2 might be the D (6 bases). CDR1 is SGHTA, CDR2 FQGNSA, per germline. CDR3 length: 15 amino acids. Trimming cost V 2 bases and J 2 bases, with 13 bases left between them. CDR3 region: CASSLLSGDPYEQYF. CDR3 coding DNA: TGTGCCAGCAGCTTATTGTCGGGGGATCCCTACGAGCAGTACTTC.

The chain combines TRBV30 with TRBJ2-6; D may be TRBD1 (6 bases). CDR3 length: 14 residues. Trimming stripped 0 bases from V and 5 bases from J, with 8 bases between. Germline CDR1 is GTSNPN and CDR2 is SVGIG (reference sequence). The CDR3 coding sequence is TGTGCCTGGAGTGTAACAGGGCGGGCCAACGTCCTGACTTTC. Residues: CAWSVTGRANVLTF.

This chain joins TRBV27 and TRBJ1-5; TRBD1 agrees at 8 bases. V trimming: 2 bases; J trimming: 4 bases; junction bases outside the gene matches: 4. The germline V gene encodes CDR1 MNHEY and CDR2 SMNVEV (reference sequence). The CDR3 extends over 15 amino acids. The CDR3: CASSLGQGANQPQHF. The CDR3 DNA sequence: TGTGCCAGCAGTTTAGGGCAGGGGGCAAATCAGCCCCAGCATTTT.

The rearrangement uses TRBV29-1 and TRBJ2-7; TRBD1 aligns across 9 bases. The CDR3 length is 14 residues. Germline trimming cut 6 bases from V and 5 bases from J; bases unmatched to any gene: 11. Germline V gene lookup returns CDR1 SQVTM and CDR2 ANQGSEA. The CDR3 here is CSVVPGQGPDEQYF. DNA of the CDR3: TGCAGCGTCGTTCCGGGACAGGGCCCAGACGAGCAGTACTTC.

This chain uses TRBV4-2 with TRBJ1-1, with a weak D call TRBD1 (5 bases). The CDR3 runs 15 residues. The germline V and J ends were trimmed by 4 bases and 2 bases, with 14 bases remaining between them. The germline V gene has CDR1 LGHNA and CDR2 YNFKEQ. The CDR3 coding sequence is TGTGCCAGCAGCCCGAGCAAGGGGTTCAACACTGAAGCTTTCTTT. Protein product: CASSPSKGFNTEAFF.

The rearrangement links TRBV4-2 to TRBJ2-7, with 10 bases aligning to TRBD2. Trimming cost V 5 bases and J 2 bases; bases outside gene matches: 9. Germline V gene data show CDR1 as LGHNA and CDR2 as YNFKEQ. The CDR3 runs 16 residues. The CDR3 loop reads CASSGSVTSGAYEQYF. The CDR3 bases are TGTGCCAGCAGCGGTAGCGTAACTAGCGGGGCCTACGAGCAGTACTTC.

This clone was counted between two and nine times. The chain's CDR3 is CASSLGEGKLFF. As DNA, the CDR3 is TGTGCCAGCAGCCTCGGGGAGGGAAAACTGTTTTTT. The chain joins TRBV7-9 to TRBJ1-4; D remains ambiguous. There are 12 residues in the CDR3. Trimming took off 5 bases at V and 10 bases at J, with 11 bases between the two ends. The germline V gene encodes CDR1 SEHNR and CDR2 FQNEAQ (reference sequence).

The chain is built from TRBV11-1 and TRBJ1-2; TRBD1 is a possible D gene (6 bases). The germline V gene encodes CDR1 SGHAT and CDR2 FQDESV (reference sequence). Trimming pared 5 bases from V and 3 bases from J, leaving 16 bases between. The CDR3 extends over 15 amino acids. CDR3 sequence (DNA): TGTGCCAGCAGCCTCTACCCAGGGGTGGACTATGGCTACACCTTC. This encodes CASSLYPGVDYGYTF.

The rearrangement joins TRBV6-1 to TRBJ2-3, with 9 bases matching TRBD1. The CDR3 extends over 15 amino acids. CDR1 and CDR2 from the germline V gene are MNHNS and SASEGT. With V trimmed by 5 bases and J by 3 bases, 6 bases remained unmatched. CDR3 nucleotides: TGTGCCAGCAGTATAGGACAGGGGAAGACAGATACGCAGTATTTT. Translation gives CASSIGQGKTDTQYF.

V gene TRBV19 combines with J gene TRBJ1-2; D uncertain. V was cut by 7 bases and J by 6 bases, with 18 bases left in between. Germline V lookup: CDR1 LNHDA, CDR2 SQIVND (reference sequence). The CDR3 spans 14 residues. The CDR3 loop reads CASTGSIGWDGYTF. DNA for the CDR3: TGTGCCAGTACCGGTTCCATCGGGTGGGATGGCTACACCTTC.

The rearrangement uses TRBV27 and TRBJ2-7; possible D gene TRBD1, 6 bases. The V gene lost 8 bases and the J gene lost 4 bases, with 12 bases spanning the gap. CDR1 and CDR2 from the germline V gene are MNHEY and SMNVEV (reference sequence). CDR3 size: 12 residues. CDR3 bases: TGTGCCAGCGCCCAAGGGGGATACGAGCAGTACTTC. Encoded protein: CASAQGGYEQYF.